These 8 T cell receptor beta chains originate from one sample sequenced in a study of early T cells in non-severe SARS-CoV-2 infection. One entry per CDR3 protein results from TCRdb running MiXCR on the 5' RACE reads. The repertoire has roughly 43,000 distinct CDR3 sequences, roughly 5.7% of them found once; the top ten carry about 5%. The specimen was whole blood, collected at baseline. These receptors originate from an adult who was a healthcare worker with PCR-confirmed SARS-CoV-2 infection or an uninfected control (not recorded which).

This clonotype was observed many times. The chain links TRBV28 to TRBJ1-5, with D tentatively TRBD1 (6 bases). This CDR3 is built from 15 residues. V was trimmed by 6 bases and J by 7 bases, leaving 19 bases between them. The germline gives CDR1 MDHEN, CDR2 SYDVKM. The CDR3 region is CASRTLFGGGQPQHF. The CDR3, as DNA: TGTGCCAGCAGAACTCTATTTGGGGGCGGACAGCCCCAGCATTTT. Using reference TRBV28 and TRBJ1-5 for the parts outside the CDR3, the full variable domain is DVKVTQSSRYLVKRTGEKVFLECVQDMDHENMFWYRQDPGLGLRLIYFSYDVKMKEKGDIPEGYSVSREKKERFSLILESASTNQTSMYLCASRTLFGGGQPQHFGDGTRLSIL.

This clonotype was detected only a few times. The chain uses TRBV20-1 and TRBJ2-2, with 10 bases lining up with TRBD2. Unmatched junction bases numbered 7, after V lost 0 bases and J lost 6 bases. The germline gives CDR1 DFQATT, CDR2 SNEGSKA (reference sequence). The CDR3 has 16 amino acids. Here the CDR3 DNA reads TGCAGTGCTAGAGATCCCAGCGGGAGGGACGCCGGGGAGCTGTTTTTT. The encoded protein is CSARDPSGRDAGELFF.

The sample holds many counts of this clonotype. The chain links TRBV11-2 to TRBJ2-3; a possible D gene is TRBD2 (6 bases). The V gene's germline CDR1 is SGHAT and CDR2 FQNNGV. Trimming removed 5 bases from V and 4 bases from J, with 22 bases in between. This CDR3 spans 17 amino acids. The CDR3: CASSNLRRRDRADTQYF. The CDR3 DNA reads as TGTGCCAGCAGCAATTTACGGAGGCGGGATAGAGCAGATACGCAGTATTTT.

Many counts were recorded for this clonotype. The chain is built from TRBV25-1 and TRBJ2-2; D gene uncertain. The germline gives CDR1 MGHDK, CDR2 SYGVNS. This CDR3 has 15 residues. Trimming removed 3 bases from V and 4 bases from J, with 12 bases in between. The CDR3, as DNA: TGTGCCAGCAGTGACTCCCTCCACGCCACCGGGGAGCTGTTTTTT. Residues: CASSDSLHATGELFF.

This clonotype was detected many times. The genes are TRBV5-1 and TRBJ2-3; 13 nucleotides agree with TRBD2. The CDR3 runs 17 residues. The germline V gene has CDR1 SGHRS and CDR2 YFSETQ. Trimming took 2 bases from V and 3 from J; bases not matched to a gene: 6. The CDR3 loop reads CASSFWTSGSKTDTQYF. The CDR3 nucleotides read TGCGCCAGCAGCTTCTGGACTAGCGGGAGTAAAACAGATACGCAGTATTTT. The full variable domain, completed using reference TRBV5-1 and TRBJ2-3, is KAGVTQTPRYLIKTRGQQVTLSCSPISGHRSVSWYQQTPGQGLQFLFEYFSETQRNKGNFPGRFSGRQFSNSRSEMNVSTLELGDSALYLCASSFWTSGSKTDTQYFGPGTRLTVL.

This clonotype was found a few times. The chain employs TRBV10-3 and TRBJ2-1, with TRBD2 identical over 11 bases. CDR1 is ENHRY and CDR2 is SYGVKD in the germline V gene. The CDR3 loop spans 14 amino acids. V lost 8 bases and J lost 6; bases outside the gene matches: 6. CDR3 in amino acids: CAIYSGRDANEQFF. CDR3 DNA sequence: TGTGCCATCTATAGCGGGAGGGACGCCAATGAGCAGTTCTTC.

This clonotype has ten or more counts. The rearrangement joins TRBV29-1 to TRBJ2-1; perhaps TRBD2 as D (6 bases). The germline CDR1 and CDR2 sequences are SQVTM and ANQGSEA. V was cut by 1 base and J by 0 bases, with 10 bases left in between. The length of the CDR3 is 15 residues. The CDR3 loop is CSVEGRGSSYNEQFF. CDR3 coding DNA: TGCAGCGTTGAAGGCCGGGGGAGCTCCTACAATGAGCAGTTCTTC.

This clonotype was counted a few times. The chain combines TRBV25-1 with TRBJ2-5; 9 nucleotides line up with TRBD1. Germline assignment: CDR1 MGHDK and CDR2 SYGVNS. This CDR3 is 15 amino acids long. The V gene end was trimmed by 4 bases and the J gene end by 6 bases; junction bases not matched to a gene: 9. CDR3 nucleotide sequence: TGTGCCAGCAGTGTGTCCGGGACAGGGCTGAAGACCCAGTACTTC. It yields the protein CASSVSGTGLKTQYF.